Below are 2 T cell receptor beta chains sequenced from a single sample in a study of technical replicates of blood from several donors. The assay was immunoSEQ multiplex PCR, and TCRdb's table has in-frame clones only and misses some. Of tens of thousands of clones in the sample, about 93% were seen once. Source material: T cells isolated from PBMCs. The receptors here all came from a human donor in good health.

This clone was observed a single time. The chain has TRBV19 and TRBJ2-1, with 10 positions matching TRBD2. Looked up from germline, CDR1 is LNHDA and CDR2 is SQIVND (reference sequence). This CDR3 is built from 15 residues. The junction had 5 bases not matched to a gene; V was cut back by 6 bases and J by 3 bases. This CDR3 reads CASRTGTSDYNEQFF. Here the CDR3 DNA reads TGTGCCAGTAGGACGGGGACTAGCGACTACAATGAGCAGTTCTTC. Looking up the rest from reference TRBV19 and TRBJ2-1 gives the full variable domain: DGGITQSPKYLFRKEGQNVTLSCEQNLNHDAMYWYRQDPGQGLRLIYYSQIVNDFQKGDIAEGYSVSREKKESFPLTVTSAQKNPTAFYLCASRTGTSDYNEQFFGPGTRLTVL.

This clone was detected once. The genes are TRBV5-1 and TRBJ2-3; no firm D call. With 4 bases removed from V and 6 bases from J, the gap between germline ends came to 18 bases. Germline V gene sequence: CDR1 SGHRS, CDR2 YFSETQ. The CDR3 contains 15 residues. The CDR3 DNA follows: TGCGCCAGCAGCCCCCCCGCGTTCACCCCGGATACGCAGTATTTT. Its protein is CASSPPAFTPDTQYF.